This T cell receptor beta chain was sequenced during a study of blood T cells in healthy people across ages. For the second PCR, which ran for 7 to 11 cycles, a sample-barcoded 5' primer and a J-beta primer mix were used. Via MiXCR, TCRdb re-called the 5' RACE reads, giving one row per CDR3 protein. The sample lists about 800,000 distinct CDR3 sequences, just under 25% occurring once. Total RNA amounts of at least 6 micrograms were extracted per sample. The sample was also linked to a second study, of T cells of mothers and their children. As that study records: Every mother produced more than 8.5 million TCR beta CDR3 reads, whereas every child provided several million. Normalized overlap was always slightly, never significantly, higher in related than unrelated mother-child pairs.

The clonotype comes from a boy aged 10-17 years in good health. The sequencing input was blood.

The CDR3 protein is CSVEDAGRAPDTQYF. The CDR3, as DNA: TGCAGCGTTGAAGATGCCGGGAGGGCCCCAGATACGCAGTATTTT. V gene TRBV29-1 combines with J gene TRBJ2-3; TRBD2 matches 8 bases. The CDR3 has 15 amino acids. V was clipped by 0 bases and J by 4 bases; unmatched bases: 6. The germline V gene encodes CDR1 SQVTM and CDR2 ANQGSEA.